The text below deals with one TCR beta chain. Data came from immunoSEQ multiplex PCR; TCRdb stores just in-frame clones and leaves some out. The table includes approximately 170,000 clones, 90% to 95% detected once. The data were obtained in a study of control samples from healthy donors and cancer patients. Sequencing was done on a sample of blood. This receptor was identified in a man aged 30-40 years in good health.

The CDR3 nucleotides are TGTGCCAGCAGCTCCATGGGTCCGAACACCGGGGAGCTGTTTTTT. It specifies CASSSMGPNTGELFF. V usage is TRBV7-9 and J usage is TRBJ2-2; D is undetermined. Trimming stripped 4 bases from V and 0 bases from J, with 9 bases between. This CDR3 has 15 amino acids. The germline gives CDR1 SEHNR, CDR2 FQNEAQ (reference sequence). Full variable domain (missing parts from reference TRBV7-9 and TRBJ2-2): DTGVSQNPRHKITKRGQNVTFRCDPISEHNRLYWYRQTLGQGPEFLTYFQNEAQLEKSRLLSDRFSAERPKGSFSTLEIQRTEQGDSAMYLCASSSMGPNTGELFFGEGSRLTVL.